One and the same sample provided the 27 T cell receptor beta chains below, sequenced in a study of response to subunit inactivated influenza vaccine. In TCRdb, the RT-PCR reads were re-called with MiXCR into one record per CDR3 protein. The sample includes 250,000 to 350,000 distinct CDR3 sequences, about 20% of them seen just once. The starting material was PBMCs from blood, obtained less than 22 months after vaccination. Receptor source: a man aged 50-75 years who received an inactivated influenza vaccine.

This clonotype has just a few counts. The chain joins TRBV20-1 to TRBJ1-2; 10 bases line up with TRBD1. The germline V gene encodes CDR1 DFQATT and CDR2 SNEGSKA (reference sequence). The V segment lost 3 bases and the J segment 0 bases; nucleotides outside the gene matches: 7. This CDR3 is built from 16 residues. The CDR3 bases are TGCAGTGCTAGGGGACAGGGGCCCATGTCTAACTATGGCTACACCTTC. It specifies CSARGQGPMSNYGYTF.

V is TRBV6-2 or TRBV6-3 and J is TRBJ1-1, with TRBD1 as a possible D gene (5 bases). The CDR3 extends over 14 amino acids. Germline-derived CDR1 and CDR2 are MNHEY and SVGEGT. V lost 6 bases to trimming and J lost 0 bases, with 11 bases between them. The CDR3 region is CASRGTVMNTEAFF. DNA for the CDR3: TGTGCCAGCAGGGGGACGGTCATGAACACTGAAGCTTTCTTT.

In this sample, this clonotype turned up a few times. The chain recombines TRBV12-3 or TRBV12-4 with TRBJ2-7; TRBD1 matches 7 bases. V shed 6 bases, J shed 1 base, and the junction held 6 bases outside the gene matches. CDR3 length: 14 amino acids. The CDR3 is CASSPDRASYEQYF. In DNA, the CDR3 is TGTGCCAGCAGCCCCGACAGGGCGTCCTACGAGCAGTACTTC.

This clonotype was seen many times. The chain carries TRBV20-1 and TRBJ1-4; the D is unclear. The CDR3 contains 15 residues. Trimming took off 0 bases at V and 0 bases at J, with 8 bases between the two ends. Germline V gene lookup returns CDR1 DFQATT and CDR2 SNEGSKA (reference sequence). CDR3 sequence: CSARDFGATNEKLFF. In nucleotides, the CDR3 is TGCAGTGCTAGAGACTTCGGAGCAACTAATGAAAAACTGTTTTTT.

The CDR3, as DNA: TGTGCCAGCTCATTTACAGGGGCGCGCTCTGGAAACACCATATATTTT. Protein product: CASSFTGARSGNTIYF. The chain is built from TRBV18 and TRBJ1-3; 7 bases line up with TRBD1. This CDR3 spans 16 amino acids. Germline CDR1 reads KGHSH; CDR2 reads LQKENI. J was trimmed by 0 bases and V by 5 bases; bases with no gene match: 7.

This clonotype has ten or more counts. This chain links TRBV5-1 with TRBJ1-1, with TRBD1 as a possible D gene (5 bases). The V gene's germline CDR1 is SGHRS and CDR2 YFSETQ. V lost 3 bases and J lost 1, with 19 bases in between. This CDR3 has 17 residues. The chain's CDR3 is CASSSVLPGRSNTEAFF. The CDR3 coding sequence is TGCGCCAGCAGCTCCGTACTACCGGGACGGTCGAACACTGAAGCTTTCTTT.

CDR3 in DNA: TGTGCCAGCAGCCGGGACAGGGGGCGAACTGAAGCTTTCTTT. It yields the protein CASSRDRGRTEAFF. V usage is TRBV7-2 and J usage is TRBJ1-1, with 12 nucleotides matching TRBD1. Germline assignment: CDR1 SGHTA and CDR2 FQGNSA. The CDR3 contains 14 residues. The V gene end was trimmed by 5 bases and the J gene end by 5 bases; junction bases not matched to a gene: 3.

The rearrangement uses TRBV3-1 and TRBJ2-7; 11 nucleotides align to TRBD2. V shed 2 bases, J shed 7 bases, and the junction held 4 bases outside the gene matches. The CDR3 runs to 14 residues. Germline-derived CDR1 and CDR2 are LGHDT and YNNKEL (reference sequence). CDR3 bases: TGTGCCAGCAGCCAAACTAGCGGGAGCTTTGAGCAGTACTTC. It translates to CASSQTSGSFEQYF.

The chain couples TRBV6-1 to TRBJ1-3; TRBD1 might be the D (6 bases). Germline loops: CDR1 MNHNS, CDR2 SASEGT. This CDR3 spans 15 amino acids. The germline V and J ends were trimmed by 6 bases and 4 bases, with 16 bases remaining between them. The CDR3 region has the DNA TGTGCCAGCAGCCGACAGGAATTTTACGGAAACACCATATATTTT. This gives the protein CASSRQEFYGNTIYF.

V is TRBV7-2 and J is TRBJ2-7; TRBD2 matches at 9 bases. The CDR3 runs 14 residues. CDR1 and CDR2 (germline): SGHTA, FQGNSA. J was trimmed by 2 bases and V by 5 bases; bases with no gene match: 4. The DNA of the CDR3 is TGTGCCAGCAGCCCTGGACTAGCGACCTACGAGCAGTACTTC. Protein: CASSPGLATYEQYF.

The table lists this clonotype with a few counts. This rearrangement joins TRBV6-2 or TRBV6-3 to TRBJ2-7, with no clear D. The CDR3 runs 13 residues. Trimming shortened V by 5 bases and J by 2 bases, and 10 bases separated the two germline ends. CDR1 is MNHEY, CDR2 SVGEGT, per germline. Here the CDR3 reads CASSKDVTYEQYF. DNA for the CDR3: TGTGCCAGCAGTAAAGACGTAACCTACGAGCAGTACTTC.

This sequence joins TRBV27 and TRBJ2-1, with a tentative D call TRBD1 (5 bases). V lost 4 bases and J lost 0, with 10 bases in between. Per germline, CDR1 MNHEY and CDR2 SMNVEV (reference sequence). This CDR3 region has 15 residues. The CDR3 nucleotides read TGTGCCAGCAGTTACAGGTCCCCCTCCTACAATGAGCAGTTCTTC. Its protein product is CASSYRSPSYNEQFF.

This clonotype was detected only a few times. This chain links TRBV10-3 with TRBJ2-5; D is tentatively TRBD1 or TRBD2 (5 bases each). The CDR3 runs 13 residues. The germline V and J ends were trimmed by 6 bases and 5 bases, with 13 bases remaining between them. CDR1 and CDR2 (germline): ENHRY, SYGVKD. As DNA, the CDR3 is TGTGCCATCAGCGGGACGGCTGGGGAGACCCAGTACTTC. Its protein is CAISGTAGETQYF.

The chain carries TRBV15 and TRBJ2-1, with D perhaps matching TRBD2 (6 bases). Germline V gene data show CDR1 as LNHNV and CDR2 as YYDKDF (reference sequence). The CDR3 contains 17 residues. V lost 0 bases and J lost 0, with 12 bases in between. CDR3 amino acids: CATSRDFSGASYNEQFF. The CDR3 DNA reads TGTGCCACCAGCAGAGATTTTAGCGGAGCCTCCTACAATGAGCAGTTCTTC.

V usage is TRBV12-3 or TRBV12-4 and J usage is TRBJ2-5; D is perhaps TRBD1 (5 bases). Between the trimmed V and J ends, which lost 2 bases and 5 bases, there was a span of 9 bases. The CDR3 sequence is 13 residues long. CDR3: CASSLRGSETQYF. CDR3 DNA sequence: TGTGCCAGCAGTTTAAGGGGTAGCGAGACCCAGTACTTC.

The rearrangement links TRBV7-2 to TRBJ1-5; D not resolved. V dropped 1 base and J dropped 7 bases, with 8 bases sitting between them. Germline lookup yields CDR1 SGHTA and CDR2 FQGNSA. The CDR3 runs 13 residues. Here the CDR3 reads CASSLDREQPQHF. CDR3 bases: TGTGCCAGCAGCTTAGATAGGGAACAGCCCCAGCATTTT.

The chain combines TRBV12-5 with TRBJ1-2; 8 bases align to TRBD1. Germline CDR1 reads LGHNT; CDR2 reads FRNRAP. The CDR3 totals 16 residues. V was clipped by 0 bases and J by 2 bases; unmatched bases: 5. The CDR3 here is CASGLVLGQGNYGYTF. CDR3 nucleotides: TGTGCTAGTGGTTTGGTACTTGGACAGGGCAACTATGGCTACACCTTC.

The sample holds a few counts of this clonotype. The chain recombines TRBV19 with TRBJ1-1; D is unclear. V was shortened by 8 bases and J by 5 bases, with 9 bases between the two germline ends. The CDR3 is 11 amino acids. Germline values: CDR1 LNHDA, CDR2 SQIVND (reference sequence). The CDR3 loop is CASGLRTEAFF. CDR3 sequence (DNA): TGTGCCAGTGGACTGAGAACTGAAGCTTTCTTT.

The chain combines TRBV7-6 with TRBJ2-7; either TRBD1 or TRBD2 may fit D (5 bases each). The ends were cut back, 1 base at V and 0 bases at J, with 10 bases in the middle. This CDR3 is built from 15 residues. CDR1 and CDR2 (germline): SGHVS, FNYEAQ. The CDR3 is CASSLGDRISYEQYF. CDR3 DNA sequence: TGTGCCAGCAGCTTAGGGGACCGAATCTCCTACGAGCAGTACTTC.

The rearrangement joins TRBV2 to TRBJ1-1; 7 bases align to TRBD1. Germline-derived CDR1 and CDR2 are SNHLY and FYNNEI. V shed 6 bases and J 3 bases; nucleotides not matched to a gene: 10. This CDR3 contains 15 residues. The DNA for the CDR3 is TGTGCCAGCAGCTCACCCACAGGGGAGCACACTGAAGCTTTCTTT. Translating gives CASSSPTGEHTEAFF.

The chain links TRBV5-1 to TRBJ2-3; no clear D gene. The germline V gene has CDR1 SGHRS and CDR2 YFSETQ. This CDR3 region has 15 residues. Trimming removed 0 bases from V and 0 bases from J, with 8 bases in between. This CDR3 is CASSLAGYSTDTQYF. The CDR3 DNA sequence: TGCGCCAGCAGCTTGGCCGGGTATAGCACAGATACGCAGTATTTT.

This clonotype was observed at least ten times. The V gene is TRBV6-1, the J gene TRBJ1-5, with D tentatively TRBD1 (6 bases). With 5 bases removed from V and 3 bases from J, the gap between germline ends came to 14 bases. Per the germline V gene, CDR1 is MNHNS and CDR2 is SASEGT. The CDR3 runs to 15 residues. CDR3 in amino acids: CASSPEQGPNQPQHF. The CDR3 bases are TGTGCCAGCAGTCCGGAACAGGGACCCAATCAGCCCCAGCATTTT.

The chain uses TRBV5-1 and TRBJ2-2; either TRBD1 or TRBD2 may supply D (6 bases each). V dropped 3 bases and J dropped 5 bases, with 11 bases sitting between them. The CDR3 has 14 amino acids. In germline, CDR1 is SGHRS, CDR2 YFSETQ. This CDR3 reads CASSYRGRTGELFF. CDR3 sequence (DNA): TGCGCCAGCAGCTATAGGGGGAGGACCGGGGAGCTGTTTTTT.

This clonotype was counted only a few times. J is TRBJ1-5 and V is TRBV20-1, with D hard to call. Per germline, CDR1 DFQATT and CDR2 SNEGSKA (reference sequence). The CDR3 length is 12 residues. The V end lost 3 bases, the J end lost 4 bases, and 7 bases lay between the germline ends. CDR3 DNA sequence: TGCAGTGCTAGCCATAATAATCAGCCCCAGCATTTT. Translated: CSASHNNQPQHF.

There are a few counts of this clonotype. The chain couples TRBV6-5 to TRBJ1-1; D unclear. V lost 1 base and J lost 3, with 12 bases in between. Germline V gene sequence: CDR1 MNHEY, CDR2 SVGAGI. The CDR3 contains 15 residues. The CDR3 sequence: CASSYFAGIDTEAFF. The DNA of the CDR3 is TGTGCCAGCAGTTACTTCGCGGGAATAGACACTGAAGCTTTCTTT.

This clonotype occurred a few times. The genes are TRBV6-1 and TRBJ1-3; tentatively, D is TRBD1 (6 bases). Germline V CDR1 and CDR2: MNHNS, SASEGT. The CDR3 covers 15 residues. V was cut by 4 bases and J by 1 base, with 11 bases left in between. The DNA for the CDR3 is TGTGCCAGCAGTGTAGGGGGAAGGTCTGGAAACACCATATATTTT. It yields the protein CASSVGGRSGNTIYF.

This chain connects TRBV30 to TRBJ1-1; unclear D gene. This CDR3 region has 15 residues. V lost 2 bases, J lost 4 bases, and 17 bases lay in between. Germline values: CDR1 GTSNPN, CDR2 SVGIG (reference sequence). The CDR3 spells CAWSRWRHPGTEAFF. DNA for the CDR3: TGTGCCTGGAGTAGGTGGCGTCACCCGGGCACTGAAGCTTTCTTT.